The 24 T cell receptor beta chains in this list originate from one sample, sequenced in a study of identical twins' blood T cells. TCRdb analysed the 5' RACE reads with MiXCR anew, one entry per CDR3 protein. The table has a few hundred thousand distinct CDR3 sequences, 25% to 35% seen once. Sequenced material: PBMCs. Receptors originate from a woman aged 18-49 years in good health.

In DNA form, the CDR3 reads TGTGCCAGCAGCGCGAGACAGGGAGGGAGAACAGATACGCAGTATTTT. It codes for CASSARQGGRTDTQYF. The J gene is TRBJ2-3, the V gene TRBV5-4; the D call may be TRBD1 or TRBD2 (7 bases each). From germline, CDR1 is SGHNT and CDR2 YYREEE (reference sequence). Deletions cut 4 bases from V and 3 bases from J, with 18 bases between. The CDR3 has 16 residues.

This clonotype was counted only a few times. The chain is built from TRBV29-1 and TRBJ2-1; D is unresolved. In germline, CDR1 is SQVTM, CDR2 ANQGSEA. The CDR3 sequence is 11 residues long. V was pared by 5 bases and J by 7 bases, with 9 bases between. The CDR3 nucleotides are TGCAGCGTTATAGAAGTAAATGAGCAGTTCTTC. Translation: CSVIEVNEQFF.

This clonotype has more than one count but fewer than ten. The gene calls are TRBV20-1 and TRBJ2-1, with 8 bases aligning to TRBD2. The V gene end was trimmed by 6 bases and the J gene end by 3 bases; junction bases not matched to a gene: 4. This CDR3 region has 13 residues. Germline CDR1 reads DFQATT; CDR2 reads SNEGSKA (reference sequence). The CDR3 region is CSAYTSGYNEQFF. Here the CDR3 DNA reads TGCAGTGCATATACTAGCGGCTACAATGAGCAGTTCTTC.

This clonotype appeared many times. This chain joins TRBV7-2 and TRBJ1-5; 9 bases are a match to TRBD1. This CDR3 comprises 17 residues. V dropped 5 bases and J dropped 3; count of bases not matched to a gene: 11. The germline gives CDR1 SGHTA, CDR2 FQGNSA. CDR3 nucleotide sequence: TGTGCCAGCAGCAAGCGACGGGACAGGGTCTACAATCAGCCCCAGCATTTT. This translates into CASSKRRDRVYNQPQHF.

This clonotype was picked up many times. The V call is TRBV6-1, the J call TRBJ2-1, with 8 bases fitting TRBD2. Losses at the gene ends were 6 bases for V and 5 bases for J; bases not matched to a gene: 12. CDR3 size: 16 residues. CDR1 and CDR2 (germline): MNHNS, SASEGT. CDR3 loop: CASSRFERGSNNEQFF. CDR3 nucleotides: TGTGCCAGCAGCCGATTCGAGCGGGGGTCGAACAATGAGCAGTTCTTC.

This clonotype has only a few counts. The junction departs from the called germline gene at one end, perhaps through a read error. The J gene is TRBJ1-2, the V gene TRBV18, with D possibly TRBD1 on 6 matching bases. CDR1 and CDR2 (germline): KGHSH, LQKENI. CDR3 length: 15 amino acids. In DNA, the CDR3 is TGTGCCAGTTCACCAACTTCCGGGACACACTATGGCTACACCTTC. Translating gives CASSPTSGTHYGYTF.

The sample holds a few counts of this clonotype. The V gene is TRBV29-1, the J gene TRBJ1-1; 8 nucleotides match TRBD1. The CDR3 covers 15 residues. CDR1 and CDR2 from the germline V gene are SQVTM and ANQGSEA. The ends lost 1 base at V and 1 base at J; junction bases unmatched: 5. The CDR3 here is CSVEGDRLSNTEAFF. CDR3 in DNA: TGCAGCGTTGAAGGGGACAGGTTGTCGAACACTGAAGCTTTCTTT.

The chain is built from TRBV6-2 or TRBV6-3 and TRBJ2-2; possibly TRBD2 for D (5 bases). Per germline, CDR1 MNHEY and CDR2 SVGEGT. Trimming pared 5 bases from V and 3 bases from J, leaving 7 bases between. CDR3 length: 13 residues. The CDR3 DNA reads TGTGCCAGCAGTCTAGCTTACACCGGGGAGCTGTTTTTT. Encoded protein: CASSLAYTGELFF.

The J gene is TRBJ2-2, the V gene TRBV10-3, with 7 bases lining up with TRBD1. The CDR3 totals 13 residues. Germline CDR1 ENHRY, CDR2 SYGVKD. J lost 5 bases, V lost 8 bases, and 5 bases had no gene match. The CDR3 DNA reads as TGTGCCATCGGGACAGCTTCGACCGGGGAGCTGTTTTTT. This gives the protein CAIGTASTGELFF.

The V and J genes are TRBV19 and TRBJ1-1; D gene unclear. V was cut by 3 bases and J by 4 bases, with 3 bases left in between. This CDR3 spans 11 amino acids. The germline V gene has CDR1 LNHDA and CDR2 SQIVND (reference sequence). Written as DNA, the CDR3 is TGTGCCAGTAGTATGAGCACTGAAGCTTTCTTT. This translates into CASSMSTEAFF.

The V call is TRBV19, the J call TRBJ2-2; D unresolved. From germline, CDR1 is LNHDA and CDR2 SQIVND (reference sequence). This CDR3 comprises 13 residues. V dropped 11 bases and J dropped 4 bases, with 14 bases sitting between them. The CDR3 sequence: CARGWRLTGELFF. CDR3 DNA: TGTGCCCGCGGTTGGAGACTCACCGGGGAGCTGTTTTTT.

This clonotype has just a few counts. CDR3 in DNA: TGTGCCAGCACCCCTCCGGGGGACAGGGGGTCGGATACGCAGTATTTT. Its protein is CASTPPGDRGSDTQYF. This chain uses TRBV28 with TRBJ2-3; 11 bases fit TRBD1. The CDR3 is made up of 16 amino acids. V trimming: 7 bases; J trimming: 6 bases; junction bases outside the gene matches: 12. The germline V gene encodes CDR1 MDHEN and CDR2 SYDVKM.

This clonotype occurred many times. The chain recombines TRBV2 with TRBJ2-2; TRBD1 might be the D (6 bases). The CDR3 covers 13 residues. Trimming shortened V by 6 bases and J by 5 bases, and 10 bases separated the two germline ends. Germline-derived CDR1 and CDR2 are SNHLY and FYNNEI. The CDR3 loop reads CASSVTGTGELFF. The DNA of the CDR3 is TGTGCCAGCAGCGTTACAGGGACCGGGGAGCTGTTTTTT. Full variable domain (rest looked up from reference TRBV2 and TRBJ2-2): EPEVTQTPSHQVTQMGQEVILRCVPISNHLYFYWYRQILGQKVEFLVSFYNNEISEKSEIFDDQFSVERPDGSNFTLKIRSTKLEDSAMYFCASSVTGTGELFFGEGSRLTVL.

This clonotype was counted a few times. The CDR3, as DNA: TGTGCCAGCAGCGGTGGCGGACTATACGGCACAGATACGCAGTATTTT. This translates into CASSGGGLYGTDTQYF. This chain links TRBV11-2 with TRBJ2-3; D might be TRBD2 (6 bases). The ends were cut back, 5 bases at V and 1 base at J, with 16 bases in the middle. The CDR3 length is 16 residues. Germline CDR1 reads SGHAT; CDR2 reads FQNNGV.

The sample holds many counts of this clonotype. The chain is built from TRBV2 and TRBJ2-3, with 12 nucleotides matching TRBD2. V shed 4 bases, J shed 3 bases, and the junction held 2 bases outside the gene matches. Germline V gene sequence: CDR1 SNHLY, CDR2 FYNNEI. The CDR3 length is 15 residues. The CDR3 bases are TGTGCCAGCAGTGTAGGACTAGCGGGGACAGATACGCAGTATTTT. This translates into CASSVGLAGTDTQYF.

The genes are TRBV5-1 and TRBJ2-1; 9 bases align to TRBD2. J gave up 6 bases and V 5 bases, and 9 bases lay outside the gene matches. Germline V CDR1 and CDR2: SGHRS, YFSETQ. CDR3 length equals 15 residues. The CDR3 region is CASRPGLAPVNEQFF. CDR3 nucleotides: TGCGCCAGCAGACCGGGACTAGCCCCTGTCAATGAGCAGTTCTTC.

This clonotype was counted ten times or more. V is TRBV10-2 and J is TRBJ2-3; a possible D gene is TRBD2 (5 bases). The CDR3 is made up of 12 amino acids. Trimming removed 8 bases at V and 2 bases at J, with 8 bases between. The V gene's germline CDR1 is WSHSY and CDR2 SAAADI. The CDR3 is CASEGLTDTQYF. The CDR3 coding sequence is TGCGCCAGCGAGGGCCTCACAGATACGCAGTATTTT.

This clonotype has just a few counts. This chain connects TRBV12-5 to TRBJ2-1; the match to TRBD2 covers 11 bases. CDR1 and CDR2 (germline): LGHNT, FRNRAP. The trim removed 3 bases at V and 10 bases at J, leaving 11 bases unmatched. The CDR3 is 16 residues long. CDR3 sequence reads: CASGLVIAGGQGEQFF. CDR3 DNA sequence: TGTGCTAGTGGTTTAGTAATAGCGGGAGGGCAAGGGGAGCAGTTCTTC.

The V call is TRBV13, the J call TRBJ2-7; TRBD1 matches 7 bases. Trimming cost V 0 bases and J 5 bases; bases outside gene matches: 4. There are 14 residues in the CDR3. Germline assignment: CDR1 PRHDT and CDR2 FYEKMQ (reference sequence). The CDR3 region is CASSLGDRFHEQYF. The CDR3 DNA follows: TGTGCCAGCAGCTTAGGGGACAGGTTCCACGAGCAGTACTTC.

This clonotype was observed a few times. The chain links TRBV6-5 to TRBJ1-1; D remains ambiguous. Per the germline V gene, CDR1 is MNHEY and CDR2 is SVGAGI. This CDR3 has 13 amino acids. Trimming left V 8 bases short and J 4 bases short, with 14 bases between. The DNA for the CDR3 is TGTGCCAGCGCCTCGGGGATTGCCACTGAAGCTTTCTTT. It translates to CASASGIATEAFF.

J is TRBJ1-2 and V is TRBV10-3; D is unresolved. Looked up from germline, CDR1 is ENHRY and CDR2 is SYGVKD. This CDR3 has 15 amino acids. V was shortened by 0 bases and J by 1 base, with 9 bases between the two germline ends. The CDR3 sequence: CAISESAAFNYGYTF. The CDR3 DNA reads as TGTGCCATCAGTGAGTCGGCCGCATTTAACTATGGCTACACCTTC.

The V gene is TRBV11-2, the J gene TRBJ1-1, with D maybe TRBD1 (5 bases). The V gene's germline CDR1 is SGHAT and CDR2 FQNNGV. The CDR3 extends over 14 amino acids. With 2 bases removed from V and 4 bases from J, the gap between germline ends came to 11 bases. The CDR3 DNA sequence: TGTGCCAGCAGCTTACTTGGGGGACCCACTGAAGCTTTCTTT. It translates to CASSLLGGPTEAFF.

This clonotype was observed a few times. The chain joins TRBV20-1 to TRBJ1-2; D might be TRBD1 (5 bases). This CDR3 comprises 13 residues. The germline V and J ends were trimmed by 6 bases and 3 bases, with 14 bases remaining between them. The germline CDR1 and CDR2 sequences are DFQATT and SNEGSKA (reference sequence). DNA of the CDR3: TGCAGTGCCTACTCAGCCAGGGACTATGGCTACACCTTC. Translation: CSAYSARDYGYTF.

This clonotype was seen only a few times. The V gene is TRBV29-1, the J gene TRBJ1-2; D is unclear. V was pared by 4 bases and J by 2 bases, with 11 bases between. Germline-derived CDR1 and CDR2 are SQVTM and ANQGSEA. This CDR3 comprises 13 residues. CDR3 nucleotide sequence: TGCAGCGTTGGAATCGGCGTCAACTATGGCTACACCTTC. It is translated as CSVGIGVNYGYTF.